This T cell receptor beta chain was sequenced for a study of blood T cell repertoires in COVID-19. Background on the study: Sites in the United States, Italy and Spain provided acute and convalescent COVID-19 samples. PBMCs, B-cell-depleted T cells, or T cells were the source of the cDNA or gDNA that made up the material.

Under the authors' procedure: Reference gene primer amplification gave estimated nucleated cell counts. Clones were sequenced by immunoSEQ multiplex PCR, and TCRdb holds only the in-frame ones, with some missing. D and trimming come from the DNA, and the V and J calls and clone size come from that table. Found here are approximately 100,000 clones, about 90% of them singletons; the top ten hold approximately 6.2%. Germline loops: CDR1 LGHDT, CDR2 YNNKEL (reference sequence). Trimming removed 10 bases from V and 3 bases from J, with 9 bases in between. The CDR3 extends over 11 amino acids. The sequenced material came from peripheral blood. The sequence was collected from a human donor in a cohort sampled during active COVID-19. The chain joins TRBV3-1 (or the pseudogene TRBV3-2) to TRBJ1-1; D is ambiguous. The CDR3: CAKLQHTEAFF. CDR3 coding DNA: TGTGCCAAACTTCAACACACTGAAGCTTTCTTT.